This TCR beta chain was identified in a study of cytomegalovirus exposure and HLA in healthy donors. Germline V CDR1 and CDR2: SNHLY, FYNNEI. Trimming removed 5 bases at V and 8 bases at J, with 18 bases between. The CDR3 contains 15 residues. PCR used 60 Vbeta primers and 13 Jbeta primers. Assay: immunoSEQ multiplex PCR; the TCRdb copy retains only in-frame clones and omits some. In the table there are some 140,000 clones, under 80% of which are singletons. This sequence joins TRBV2 and TRBJ1-4; D unclear. Sequenced: PBMCs. This TCR was sampled from a man aged 30 to 39 in good health and CMV-seronegative. The chain's CDR3 is CASSPQFGLTEKLFF. DNA for the CDR3: TGTGCCAGCAGTCCGCAATTTGGACTGACAGAAAAACTGTTTTTT.